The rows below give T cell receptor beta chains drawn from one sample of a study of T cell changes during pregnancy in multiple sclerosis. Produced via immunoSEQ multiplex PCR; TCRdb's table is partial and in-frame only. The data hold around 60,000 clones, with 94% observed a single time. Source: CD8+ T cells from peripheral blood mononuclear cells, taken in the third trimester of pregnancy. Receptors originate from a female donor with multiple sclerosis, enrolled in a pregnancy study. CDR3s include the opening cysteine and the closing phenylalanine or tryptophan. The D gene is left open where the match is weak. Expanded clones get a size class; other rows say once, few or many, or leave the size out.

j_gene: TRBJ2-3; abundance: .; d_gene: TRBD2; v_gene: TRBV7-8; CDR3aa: CASSGPLGGGGGGAQYF; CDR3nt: TGTGCCAGCAGCGGACCCCTGGGCGGGGGGGGAGGAGGGGCGCAGTATTTT
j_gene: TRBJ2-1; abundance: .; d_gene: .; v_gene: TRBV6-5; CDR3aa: CASSLSRDEQFF; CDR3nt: TGTGCCAGCAGTCTCTCCCGGGATGAGCAGTTCTTC
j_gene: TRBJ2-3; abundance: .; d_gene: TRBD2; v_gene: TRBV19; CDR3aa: CASSIAVRGLAGVSTDTQYF; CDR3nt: TGTGCCAGTAGTATAGCAGTGCGGGGACTAGCGGGCGTAAGCACAGATACGCAGTATTTT
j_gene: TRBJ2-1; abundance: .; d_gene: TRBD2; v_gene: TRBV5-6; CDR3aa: CASSLGTSGDPSYNEQFF; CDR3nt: TGTGCCAGCAGCCTCGGGACTAGCGGCGACCCCTCCTACAATGAGCAGTTCTTC
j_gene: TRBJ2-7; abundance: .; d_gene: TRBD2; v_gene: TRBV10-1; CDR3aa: CASKGGSDYEQYF; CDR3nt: TGCGCCAGCAAGGGCGGGAGCGACTACGAGCAGTACTTC
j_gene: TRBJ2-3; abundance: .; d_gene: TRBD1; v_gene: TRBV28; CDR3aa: CASRMTGDFQDTQYF; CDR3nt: TGTGCCAGCAGAATGACAGGGGACTTTCAGGATACGCAGTATTTT
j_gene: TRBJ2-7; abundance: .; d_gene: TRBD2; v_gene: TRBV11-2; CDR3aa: CASSSRSTSGGTYF; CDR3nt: TGTGCCAGCAGCTCCCGGTCGACTAGCGGGGGGACGTACTTC
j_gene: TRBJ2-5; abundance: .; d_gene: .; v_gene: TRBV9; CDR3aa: CASSGSAETQYF; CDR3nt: TGTGCCAGCAGCGGCTCTGCGGAGACCCAGTACTTC
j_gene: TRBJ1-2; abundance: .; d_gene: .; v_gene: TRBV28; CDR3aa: CASTLGGDRNGYTF; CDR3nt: TGTGCCAGCACCTTAGGGGGGGATAGGAATGGCTACACCTTC
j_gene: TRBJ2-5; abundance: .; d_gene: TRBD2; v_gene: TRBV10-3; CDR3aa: CAISWLAGEESETQYF; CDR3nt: TGTGCCATCAGTTGGCTAGCGGGAGAGGAATCGGAGACCCAGTACTTC
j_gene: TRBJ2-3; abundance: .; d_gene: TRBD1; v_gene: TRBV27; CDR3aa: CASSSGQGLTDTQYF; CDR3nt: TGTGCCAGCAGTTCGGGACAGGGACTAACAGATACGCAGTATTTT
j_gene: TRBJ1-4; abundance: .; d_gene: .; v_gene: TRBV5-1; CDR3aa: CASSLHSTNEKLFF; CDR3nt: TGCGCCAGCAGCTTGCACTCGACTAATGAAAAACTGTTTTTT
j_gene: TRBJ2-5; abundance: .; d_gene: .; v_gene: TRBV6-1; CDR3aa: CASSEFRGLGETQYF; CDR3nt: TGTGCCAGCAGTGAATTTCGGGGTCTCGGGGAGACCCAGTACTTC
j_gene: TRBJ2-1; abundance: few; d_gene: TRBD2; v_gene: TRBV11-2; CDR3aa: CASSLVGGPNEQFF; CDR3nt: TGTGCCAGCAGCTTAGTGGGAGGGCCTAATGAGCAGTTCTTC
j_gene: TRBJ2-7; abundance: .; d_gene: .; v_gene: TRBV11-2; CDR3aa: CASTGGSYEQYF; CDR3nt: TGTGCCAGCACCGGGGGTTCCTACGAGCAGTACTTC
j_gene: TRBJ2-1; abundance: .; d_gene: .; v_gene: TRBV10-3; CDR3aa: CAIMSLSSYNEQFF; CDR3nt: TGTGCCATCATGTCGTTGAGCTCCTACAATGAGCAGTTCTTC
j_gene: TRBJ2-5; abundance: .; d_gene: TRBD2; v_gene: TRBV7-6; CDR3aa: CASSFRPGLAGGETQYF; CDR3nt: TGTGCCAGCAGCTTTAGACCGGGACTAGCGGGAGGAGAGACCCAGTACTTC
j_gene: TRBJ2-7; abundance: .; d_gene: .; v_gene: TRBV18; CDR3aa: CASSPPARALYEQYF; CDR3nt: TGTGCCAGCTCACCACCGGCTAGAGCACTATACGAGCAGTACTTC
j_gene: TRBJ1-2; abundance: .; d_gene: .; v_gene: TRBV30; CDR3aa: CAWSVSGESYGYTF; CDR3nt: TGTGCCTGGAGTGTCTCGGGGGAGAGCTATGGCTACACCTTC
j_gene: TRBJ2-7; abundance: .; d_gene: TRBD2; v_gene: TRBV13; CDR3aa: CASSLAAGGRDEQYF; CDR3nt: TGTGCCAGCAGCTTAGCGGCGGGAGGGCGGGACGAGCAGTACTTC
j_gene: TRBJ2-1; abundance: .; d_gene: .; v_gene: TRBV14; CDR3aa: CASSQEAGAYNEQFF; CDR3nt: TGTGCCAGCAGCCAAGAGGCAGGGGCCTACAATGAGCAGTTCTTC
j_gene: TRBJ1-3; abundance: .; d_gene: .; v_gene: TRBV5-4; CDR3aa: CASSLGQGRNTIYF; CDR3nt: TGTGCCAGCAGCTTGGGTCAGGGAAGAAACACCATATATTTT